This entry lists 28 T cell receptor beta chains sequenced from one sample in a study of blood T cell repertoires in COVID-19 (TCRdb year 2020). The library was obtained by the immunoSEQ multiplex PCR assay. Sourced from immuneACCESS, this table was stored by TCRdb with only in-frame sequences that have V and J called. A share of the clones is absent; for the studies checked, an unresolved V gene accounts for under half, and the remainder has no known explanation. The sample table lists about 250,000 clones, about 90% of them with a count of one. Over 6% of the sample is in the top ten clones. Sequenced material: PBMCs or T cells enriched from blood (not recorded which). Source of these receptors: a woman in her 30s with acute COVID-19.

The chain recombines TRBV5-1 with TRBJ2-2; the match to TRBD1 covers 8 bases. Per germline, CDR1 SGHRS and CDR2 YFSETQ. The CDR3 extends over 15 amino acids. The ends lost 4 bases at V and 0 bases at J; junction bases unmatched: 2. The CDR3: CASSAQGANTGELFF. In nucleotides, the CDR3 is TGCGCCAGCAGCGCACAGGGGGCGAACACCGGGGAGCTGTTTTTT. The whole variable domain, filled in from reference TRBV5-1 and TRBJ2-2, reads KAGVTQTPRYLIKTRGQQVTLSCSPISGHRSVSWYQQTPGQGLQFLFEYFSETQRNKGNFPGRFSGRQFSNSRSEMNVSTLELGDSALYLCASSAQGANTGELFFGEGSRLTVL.

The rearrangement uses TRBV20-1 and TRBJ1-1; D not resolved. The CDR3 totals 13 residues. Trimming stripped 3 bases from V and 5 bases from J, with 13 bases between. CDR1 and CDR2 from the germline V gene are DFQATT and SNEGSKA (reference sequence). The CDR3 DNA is TGCAGTGCTAGTGAGGGAAGAGGGACTGAAGCTTTCTTT. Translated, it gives CSASEGRGTEAFF.

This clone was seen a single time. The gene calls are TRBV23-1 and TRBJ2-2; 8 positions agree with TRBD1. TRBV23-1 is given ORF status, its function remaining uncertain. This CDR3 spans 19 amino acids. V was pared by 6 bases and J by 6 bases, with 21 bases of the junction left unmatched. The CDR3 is CASRKREVWDRRAPGELFF. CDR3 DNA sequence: TGCGCCAGCAGAAAAAGGGAAGTATGGGACAGGAGGGCTCCCGGGGAGCTGTTTTTT.

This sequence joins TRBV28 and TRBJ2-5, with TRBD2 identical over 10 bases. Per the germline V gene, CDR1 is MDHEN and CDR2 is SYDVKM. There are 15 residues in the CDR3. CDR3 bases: TGTGACCGTTCGCCTAGCGGGAGAATTCCAGAGACCCAGTACTTC. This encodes CDRSPSGRIPETQYF.

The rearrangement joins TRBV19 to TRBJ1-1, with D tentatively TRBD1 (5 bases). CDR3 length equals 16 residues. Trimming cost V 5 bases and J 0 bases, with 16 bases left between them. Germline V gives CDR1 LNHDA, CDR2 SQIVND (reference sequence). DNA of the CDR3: TGTGCCAGTAGTGTCACAGGCTGGGGAATGAACACTGAAGCTTTCTTT. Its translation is CASSVTGWGMNTEAFF.

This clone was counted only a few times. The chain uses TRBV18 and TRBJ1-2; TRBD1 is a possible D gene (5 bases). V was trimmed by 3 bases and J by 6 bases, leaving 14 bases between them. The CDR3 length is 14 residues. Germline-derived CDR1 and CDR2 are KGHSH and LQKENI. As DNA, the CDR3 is TGTGCCAGCTCACCTCAAACAGGTGCTGATGGCTACACCTTC. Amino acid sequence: CASSPQTGADGYTF. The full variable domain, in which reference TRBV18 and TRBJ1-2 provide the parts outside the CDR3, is NAGVMQNPRHLVRRRGQEARLRCSPMKGHSHVYWYRQLPEEGLKFMVYLQKENIIDESGMPKERFSAEFPKEGPSILRIQQVVRGDSAAYFCASSPQTGADGYTFGSGTRLTVV.

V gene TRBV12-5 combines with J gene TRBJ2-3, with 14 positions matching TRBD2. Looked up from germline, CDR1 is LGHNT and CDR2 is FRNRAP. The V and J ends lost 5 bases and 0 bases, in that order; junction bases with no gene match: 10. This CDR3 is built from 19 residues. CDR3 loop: CASGLGLAGGRASTDTQYF. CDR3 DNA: TGTGCTAGTGGTCTCGGACTAGCGGGGGGCCGTGCTAGCACAGATACGCAGTATTTT.

CDR3 loop: CASSATLDRGYEQYF. The CDR3 DNA reads TGCGCCAGCAGCGCAACTCTGGACAGGGGCTACGAGCAGTACTTC. The V gene is TRBV4-1, the J gene TRBJ2-7; 9 nucleotides agree with TRBD1. V gave up 5 bases and J gave up 3 bases; unmatched junction bases: 8. The V gene's germline CDR1 is MGHRA and CDR2 YSYEKL. This CDR3 has 15 amino acids.

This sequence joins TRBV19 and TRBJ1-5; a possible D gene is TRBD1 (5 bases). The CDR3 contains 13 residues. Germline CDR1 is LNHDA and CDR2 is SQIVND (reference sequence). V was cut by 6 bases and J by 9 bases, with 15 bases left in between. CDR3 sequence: CASSDSFNVPQHF. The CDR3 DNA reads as TGTGCCAGTAGCGACAGTTTCAACGTGCCCCAGCATTTT.

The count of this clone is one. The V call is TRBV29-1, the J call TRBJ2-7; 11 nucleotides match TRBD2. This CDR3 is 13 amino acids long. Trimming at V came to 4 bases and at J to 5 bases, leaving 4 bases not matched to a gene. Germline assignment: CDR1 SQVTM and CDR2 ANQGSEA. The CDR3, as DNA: TGCAGCGTTGTTCCTAGCGGGAGGAACGAGCAGTACTTC. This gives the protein CSVVPSGRNEQYF.

In nucleotides, the CDR3 is TGCGCCAGCAGCGCGGGACAGAACCGCTATGGCTACACCTTC. The encoded protein is CASSAGQNRYGYTF. The V gene is TRBV5-1, the J gene TRBJ1-2, with 7 nucleotides matching TRBD1. CDR3 length: 14 amino acids. CDR1 and CDR2 (germline): SGHRS, YFSETQ. After removal of 4 bases from V and 4 bases from J, the junction contained 7 bases not matched to a gene.

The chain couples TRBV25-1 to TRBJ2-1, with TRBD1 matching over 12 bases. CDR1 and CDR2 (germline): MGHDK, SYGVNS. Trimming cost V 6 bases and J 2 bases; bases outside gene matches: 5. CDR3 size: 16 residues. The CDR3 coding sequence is TGTGCCAGCAGGAAAGGGACAGGGGGCCCCTACAATGAGCAGTTCTTC. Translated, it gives CASRKGTGGPYNEQFF. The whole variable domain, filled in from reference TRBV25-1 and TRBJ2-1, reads EADIYQTPRYLVIGTGKKITLECSQTMGHDKMYWYQQDPGMELHLIHYSYGVNSTEKGDLSSESTVSRIRTEHFPLTLESARPSHTSQYLCASRKGTGGPYNEQFFGPGTRLTVL.

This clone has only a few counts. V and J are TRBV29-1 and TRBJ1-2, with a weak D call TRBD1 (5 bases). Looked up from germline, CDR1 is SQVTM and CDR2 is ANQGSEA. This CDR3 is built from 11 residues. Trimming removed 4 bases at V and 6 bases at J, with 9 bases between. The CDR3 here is CSVVAGNGYTF. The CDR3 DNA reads TGCAGCGTTGTGGCAGGGAATGGCTACACCTTC.

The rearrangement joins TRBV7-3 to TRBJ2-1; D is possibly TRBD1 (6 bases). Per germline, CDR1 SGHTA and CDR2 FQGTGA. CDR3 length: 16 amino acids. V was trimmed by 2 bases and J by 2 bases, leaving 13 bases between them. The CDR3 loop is CASSLWDNVPYNEQFF. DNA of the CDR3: TGTGCCAGCAGCTTATGGGACAATGTACCCTACAATGAGCAGTTCTTC. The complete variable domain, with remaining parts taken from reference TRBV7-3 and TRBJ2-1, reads GAGVSQTPSNKVTEKGKYVELRCDPISGHTALYWYRQSLGQGPEFLIYFQGTGAADDSGLPNDRFFAVRPEGSVSTLKIQRTERGDSAVYLCASSLWDNVPYNEQFFGPGTRLTVL.

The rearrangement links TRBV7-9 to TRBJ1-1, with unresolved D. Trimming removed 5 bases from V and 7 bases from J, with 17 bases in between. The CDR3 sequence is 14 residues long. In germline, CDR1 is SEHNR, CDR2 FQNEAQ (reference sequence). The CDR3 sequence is CASSTRWAKDEAFF. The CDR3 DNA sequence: TGTGCCAGCAGCACCCGGTGGGCCAAAGATGAAGCTTTCTTT.

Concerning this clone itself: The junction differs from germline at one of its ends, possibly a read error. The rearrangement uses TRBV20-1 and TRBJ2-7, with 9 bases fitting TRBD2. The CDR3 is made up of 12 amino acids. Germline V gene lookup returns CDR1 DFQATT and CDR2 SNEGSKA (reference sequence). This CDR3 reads CSASRQERGVNF. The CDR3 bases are TGCAGTGCTAGTCGGCAGGAGCGGGGGGTAAACTTC.

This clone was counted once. The CDR3: CATSRVGTGDSEQYF. The CDR3 DNA is TGTGCCACCAGCAGAGTCGGGACAGGGGACAGCGAGCAGTACTTC. This rearrangement joins TRBV15 to TRBJ2-7; 10 bases agree with TRBD1. Germline lookup yields CDR1 LNHNV and CDR2 YYDKDF (reference sequence). The CDR3 spans 15 residues. The J segment lost 6 bases and the V segment lost 1 base, leaving 6 bases of the junction unmatched.

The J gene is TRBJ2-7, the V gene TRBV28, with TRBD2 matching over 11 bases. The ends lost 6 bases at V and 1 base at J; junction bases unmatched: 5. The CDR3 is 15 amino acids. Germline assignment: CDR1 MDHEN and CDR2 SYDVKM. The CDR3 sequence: CASRSGLAGSYEQYF. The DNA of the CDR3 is TGTGCCAGCAGAAGCGGACTAGCGGGTTCCTACGAGCAGTACTTC.

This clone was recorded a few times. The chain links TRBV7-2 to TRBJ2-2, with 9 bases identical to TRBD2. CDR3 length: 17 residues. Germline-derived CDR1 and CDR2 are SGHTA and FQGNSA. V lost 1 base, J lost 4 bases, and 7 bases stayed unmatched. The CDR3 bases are TGTGCCAGCAGCTTAGACACTAGCGGGTTTAGCACCGGGGAGCTGTTTTTT. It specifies CASSLDTSGFSTGELFF.

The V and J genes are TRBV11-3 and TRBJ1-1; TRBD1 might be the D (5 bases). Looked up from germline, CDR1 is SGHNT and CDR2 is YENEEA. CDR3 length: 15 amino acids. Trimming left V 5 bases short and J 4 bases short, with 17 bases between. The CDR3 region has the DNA TGTGCCAGCAGCCGGGGGGGAATCGGGAGCACTGAAGCTTTCTTT. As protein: CASSRGGIGSTEAFF.

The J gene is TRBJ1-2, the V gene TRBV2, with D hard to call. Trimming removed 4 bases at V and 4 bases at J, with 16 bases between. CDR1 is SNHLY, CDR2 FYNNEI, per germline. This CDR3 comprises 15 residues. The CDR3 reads CASSASVKSAYGYTF. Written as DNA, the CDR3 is TGTGCCAGCAGTGCTTCCGTGAAGAGCGCCTATGGCTACACCTTC.

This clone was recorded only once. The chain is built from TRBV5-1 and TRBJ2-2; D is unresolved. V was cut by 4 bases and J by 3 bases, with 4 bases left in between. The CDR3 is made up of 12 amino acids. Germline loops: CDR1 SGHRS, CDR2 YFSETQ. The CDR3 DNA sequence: TGCGCCAGCAGCCTCGACACCGGGGAGCTGTTTTTT. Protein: CASSLDTGELFF.

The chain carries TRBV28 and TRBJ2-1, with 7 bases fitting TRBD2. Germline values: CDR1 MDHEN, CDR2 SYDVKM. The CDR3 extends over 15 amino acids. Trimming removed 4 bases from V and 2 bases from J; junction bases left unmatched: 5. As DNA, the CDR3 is TGTGCCAGCAGTTCCAGCGGGATAACCTACAATGAGCAGTTCTTC. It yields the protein CASSSSGITYNEQFF. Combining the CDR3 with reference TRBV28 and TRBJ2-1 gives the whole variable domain DVKVTQSSRYLVKRTGEKVFLECVQDMDHENMFWYRQDPGLGLRLIYFSYDVKMKEKGDIPEGYSVSREKKERFSLILESASTNQTSMYLCASSSSGITYNEQFFGPGTRLTVL.

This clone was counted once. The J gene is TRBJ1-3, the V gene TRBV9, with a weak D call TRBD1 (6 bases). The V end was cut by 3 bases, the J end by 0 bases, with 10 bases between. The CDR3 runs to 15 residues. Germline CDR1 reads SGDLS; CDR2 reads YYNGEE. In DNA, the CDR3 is TGTGCCAGCAGCGAGGACAGTTCCTCTGGAAACACCATATATTTT. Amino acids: CASSEDSSSGNTIYF.

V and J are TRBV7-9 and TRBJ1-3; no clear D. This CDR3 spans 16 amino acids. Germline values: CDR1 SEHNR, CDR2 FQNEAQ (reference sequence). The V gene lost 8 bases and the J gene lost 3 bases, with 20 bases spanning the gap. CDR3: CASARGARVLGNTIYF. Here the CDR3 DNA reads TGTGCCAGCGCTCGGGGAGCCAGAGTTCTTGGAAACACCATATATTTT.

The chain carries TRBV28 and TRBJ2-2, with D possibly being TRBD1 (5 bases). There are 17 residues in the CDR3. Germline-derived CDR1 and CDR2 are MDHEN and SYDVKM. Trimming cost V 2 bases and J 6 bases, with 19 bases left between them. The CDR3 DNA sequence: TGTGCCAGCAGTTTACGTACAGGAGCATTATCAGCCGGGGAGCTGTTTTTT. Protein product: CASSLRTGALSAGELFF.

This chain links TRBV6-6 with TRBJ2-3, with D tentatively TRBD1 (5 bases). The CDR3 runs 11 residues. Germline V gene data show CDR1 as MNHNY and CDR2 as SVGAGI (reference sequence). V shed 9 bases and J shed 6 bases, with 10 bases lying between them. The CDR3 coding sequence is TGTGCCAGTGGGGCGTTGGATACGCAGTATTTT. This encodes CASGALDTQYF.

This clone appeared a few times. The CDR3 region is CASSQEQGVGGELFF. The DNA of the CDR3 is TGCGCCAGCAGCCAAGAACAGGGGGTTGGCGGGGAGCTGTTTTTT. The rearrangement links TRBV4-3 to TRBJ2-2; TRBD1 agrees at 8 bases. Trimming cost V 0 bases and J 7 bases; bases outside gene matches: 4. Germline loops: CDR1 LGHNA, CDR2 YSLEER. This CDR3 region has 15 residues.